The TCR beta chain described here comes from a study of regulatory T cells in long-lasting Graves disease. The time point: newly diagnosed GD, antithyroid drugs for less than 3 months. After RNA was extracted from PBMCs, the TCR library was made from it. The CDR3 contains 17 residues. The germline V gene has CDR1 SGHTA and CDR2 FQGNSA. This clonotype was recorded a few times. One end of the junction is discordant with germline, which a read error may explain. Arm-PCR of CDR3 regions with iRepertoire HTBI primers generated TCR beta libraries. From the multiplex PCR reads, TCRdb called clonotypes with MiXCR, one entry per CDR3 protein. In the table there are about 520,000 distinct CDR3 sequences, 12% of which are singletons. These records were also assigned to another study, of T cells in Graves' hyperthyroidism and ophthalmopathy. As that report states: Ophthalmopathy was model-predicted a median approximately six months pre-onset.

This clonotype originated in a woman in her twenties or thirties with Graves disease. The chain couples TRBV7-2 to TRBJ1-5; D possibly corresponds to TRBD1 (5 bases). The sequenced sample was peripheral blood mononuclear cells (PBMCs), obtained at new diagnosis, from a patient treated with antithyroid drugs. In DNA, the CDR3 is TGTGCCAACAGCTTGGGCGGGACTCTTTATAGCAATCAGCCCCAGCATTTT. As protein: CANSLGGTLYSNQPQHF.